This T cell receptor (beta chain) was documented in a study of blood T cell repertoires in COVID-19 (dated by TCRdb to 2019 to 2021). For context, the study as a whole: The collaborator samples originated in the United States, Italy and Spain and spanned the acute and convalescent phases of COVID-19. The prospective study material was composed of cDNA or gDNA derived from T cells, B-cell-depleted T cells, or PBMCs. The dataset comprised deeply sampled blood TCRbeta repertoires from subjects exposed to, actively infected with, or recovered from COVID-19. The repertoires were released in a freely available public database meant as a resource for research on the immune response to SARS-CoV-2. The samples were drawn from two sources: the first 160 participants of the ongoing ImmuneRACE study, and 950 to 1,500 subjects contributed by 6 global collaborators. A de-identified subject ID, COVID-19 status, age in years and sex were almost always included in the sample metadata. HLA class I and class II types, where available, came from metadata supplied by the sample provider rather than from assay-based typing.

The germline V gene supplies CDR1 SGDLS and CDR2 YYNGEE. CDR3 length: 15 amino acids, cysteine to phenylalanine. The DNA shown is the 45-base CDR3, in frame from base 1. From V the trimming removes 0 bases and from J it removes 7 bases, while the gene matches leave 6 bases of the junction unaccounted for. The immunoSEQ Assay, a bias-controlled multiplex PCR, was used to amplify TCRbeta CDR3 regions from genomic DNA. As for the original processing: The number of nucleated cells in each sample was estimated from the amplification of reference gene primers within the assay. To quantify the absolute abundance of each unique TCRbeta CDR3 rearrangement, sequence reads were collapsed and filtered. For each sample, productive Simpson clonality was calculated by taking the square root of Simpson's diversity index across productive rearrangements. As stored in TCRdb, this immuneACCESS dataset retains in-frame rearrangements with V and J assigned. A fraction of the clones does not appear; measured against another copy, unresolved V genes explain less than half of the discrepancy, and the remainder lacks a known reason. Clonal size and the V and J genes are those of that table, whereas D and trimming came from the DNA. The sample records roughly 260,000 clones, approximately 83% of which are singletons. The ten largest clones capture around 1.8% of the sample.

Participants in the prospective study were enrolled through a virtual design, were aged about 18 to 100 years, and lived in 20 to 30 United States geographic areas. To assign participants to cohorts, the prospective study relied on clinical history that participants themselves reported in a screening survey and a study questionnaire. For ImmuneRACE Cohort 3, a participant was defined as recovered based on two consecutive negative NP/OP PCR tests, clearance by a healthcare professional, or resolution of symptoms. In the prospective study, mobile phlebotomists collected whole blood, serum and a nasopharyngeal or oropharyngeal swab from each participant. Participants in the prospective study had the option to provide additional blood draws and questionnaires over an approximately 2-month period. Before DNA extraction, blood samples from the prospective study were shipped at room temperature or frozen.

For this clone: This receptor's antigen is unknown. No much larger clone is present one base from it, and per-base qualities are unavailable.

General study outcomes and caveats: Clinical and demographic metadata were provided uncurated, with the amount varying by source and participant.

The sequence joins TRBV9 to TRBJ2-5; 10 central nucleotides agree with TRBD2. The TCR was taken from a woman aged 45-59 years who had recovered from COVID-19. Sequencing used PBMCs or T cells enriched from blood (not recorded which). Read as DNA, the sequence is TGTGCCAGCAGCGTAGGGACTAGCGGTCCAGGGACCCAGTACTTC. The translation is CASSVGTSGPGTQYF.